Described below is a single T cell receptor beta chain sequence and its context. It has no known antigen specificity. No per-base quality is available; no much larger clone lies one base away. Taken from cysteine to phenylalanine, the CDR3 has 14 residues. The only DNA kept is the CDR3, 42 bases in frame from the first base. The germline V gene sets CDR1 to SNHLY and CDR2 to FYNNEI. At the junction V is shortened by 7 bases and J by 0 bases, with 13 bases in between. One collaborating source in Seattle enrolled patients during active infection and followed them longitudinally through the course of disease. The collaborating institutions used their own protocols to collect whole blood in K2EDTA tubes. For TCRbeta analysis, collaborator samples were shipped as frozen whole blood, as isolated PBMCs, or as DNA extracted from either sample type. TCRbeta CDR3 regions were amplified from genomic DNA by means of the immunoSEQ Assay, a bias-controlled multiplex PCR. The study's processing was this. Within the assay, amplification of reference gene primers was used to estimate how many nucleated cells each sample contained. To quantify the absolute abundance of each unique TCRbeta CDR3 rearrangement, sequence reads were collapsed and filtered. For each sample, productive Simpson clonality was calculated by taking the square root of Simpson's diversity index across productive rearrangements. In its TCRdb copy, this immuneACCESS table keeps in-frame sequences only and misses some clones. Where compared with another copy, unresolved V genes explain less than half of these, and the others have no known cause. That table is the source of V, J and clone size, and D and trimming were worked out from the DNA. This sample holds approximately 88,000 clones; roughly 80% were observed only once. The top ten clones comprise approximately 6.3% of the sample.

This sample is part of a study of blood T cell repertoires in COVID-19 (TCRdb year 2020). Regarding the research as a whole: Samples covering the acute and convalescent phases of COVID-19 were provided by collaborators in the United States, Italy and Spain. The samples were drawn from two sources: the first 160 participants of the ongoing ImmuneRACE study, and 950 to 1,500 subjects contributed by 6 global collaborators. The dataset comprised deeply sampled blood TCRbeta repertoires from subjects exposed to, actively infected with, or recovered from COVID-19. The sample metadata nearly always contained a de-identified subject ID, COVID-19 status, age in years and sex. The repertoires were released in a freely available public database intended as a resource for research on the immune response to SARS-CoV-2. The prospective study material was composed of cDNA or gDNA derived from T cells, B-cell-depleted T cells, or PBMCs. Where available, HLA class I and class II types were obtained from metadata supplied by the sample provider rather than from assay-based typing. Points the paper makes about the study in general: How much clinical and demographic metadata was included differed by source and by participant, and the metadata was provided uncurated.

The chain employs TRBV2 and TRBJ2-7, with a tentative D gene TRBD1 over 6 matching bases. What was sequenced was peripheral blood. The TCR sequence derives from a man in his 70s with COVID-19, enrolled during active disease. At the DNA level, the sequence is TGTGCCAGCATTCCGGGACAACGCTCCTACGAGCAGTACTTC. The translation is CASIPGQRSYEQYF.